This TCR beta chain was observed in a study of PD-1 blockade in classical Hodgkin lymphoma. Points from the study as a whole: Newly diagnosed patients were said to have less baseline TCR diversity than healthy donors did. Still unresolved is the cause of the repertoire differences, which may be disease activity or prior therapy.

Judged by abundance, this clone is medium-sized. The antigen is undetermined. Repertoires were generated with immunoSEQ multiplex PCR, while TCRdb's copy carries only in-frame clones and drops some. The repertoire has 23,000 or so clones, around 87% of them found once; the top ten carry roughly 7%. Germline V gene lookup returns CDR1 SGHVS and CDR2 FQNEAQ. This CDR3 comprises 16 residues. V dropped 7 bases and J dropped 0 bases, with 16 bases sitting between them. Time point indicated: newly diagnosed, previously untreated cHL patient sample. By magnetic negative selection, CD8+ T cells were isolated from the thawed PBMCs.

The sequenced sample was CD8+ T cells from blood. V is TRBV7-8 and J is TRBJ1-5, with D possibly TRBD1 on 6 matching bases. The TCR was taken from a human donor with classical Hodgkin lymphoma. The DNA of the CDR3 is TGTGCCAGCACCCCAGGGGAGGCTTATAGCAATCAGCCCCAGCATTTT. Amino acids: CASTPGEAYSNQPQHF.